One T cell receptor (beta chain) is described in this entry. The antigen this receptor binds is unknown. This sample is part of a study of monozygotic twins with inflammatory bowel disease (dated 2019 in TCRdb). General notes on the study: In total, approximately 30 monozygotic twin pairs made up the full study: 19 Danish pairs, all IBD-discordant, plus nine German pairs, of which four were IBD-concordant and five were IBD-discordant. The search for disease-associated traits relied mainly on comparing IBD patients with their genetically identical healthy co-twins within discordant pairs. Each individual had, on average, about 151 000 unique TCRalpha sequences and 181 000 unique TCRbeta sequences available for analysis.

There are 16 amino acids in the CDR3, from cysteine to phenylalanine inclusive. The DNA sequence is not available. Looking up the germline V gene (reference sequence) yields CDR1 DFQATT and CDR2 SNEGSKA. From each donor, an approximately 2.5 ml peripheral blood sample was collected into PAXgene tubes and stored at -80 degrees C. Total RNA was isolated from whole blood with the PAXgene blood miRNA kit on an automated QIAcube, without T cell sorting. Deep TCRalpha and TCRbeta repertoire profiling with unique molecular barcoding was performed on peripheral blood of monozygotic twin pairs concordant or discordant for inflammatory bowel disease. Smoking habits were recorded for all twin pairs, with individuals classified as current, former or never smokers. Library preparation employed 5' RACE. Preparation of each TCR library used about 3,200 ng of total RNA. For each sample, cDNA synthesis was carried out in eight separate reactions using SMARTScribe reverse transcriptase. During cDNA synthesis, template switching was used to introduce unique molecular identifiers that contained a 6-nucleotide sample barcode. TCRalpha and TCRbeta cDNA was amplified by two nested PCRs of 16 and 9 cycles, with bead purification after each PCR. Before amplification, the cDNA was treated with uracil DNA-glycosylase and purified using the QIAquick PCR purification kit. The second PCR added Illumina TruSeq-compatible adapters along with sample-specific barcodes. Library quality and concentration were checked on TapeStation and Qubit, and libraries were pooled at around 4.9 ng each. Sequencing of the pooled libraries was done on an Illumina HiSeq2500 single-index Rapid Run using custom sequencing primers and 2 x 100 bp reads. The source study handled its data this way. UMI-based consensus assembly with MiGEC version 1.2.6 was used to correct PCR and sequencing errors. MiXCR version 2.1.1 handled V(D)J alignment, clonotype assembly and CDR3 extraction. Normalisation of gene usage, clonotype sharing and MAIT/NKT TCR abundance was achieved by analysing the top 1000, 10 000 and 20 000 clonotypes per sample. After downsampling to 27 000 UMIs, diversity was calculated as the inverse Simpson index using the vegan R package. Paired Mann-Whitney U tests were applied to discordant twin pairs, and Benjamini-Hochberg correction was used for multiple testing. One entry per CDR3 protein sequence results from the TCRdb reprocessing of the reads, with DNA left out. The V and J calls reflect TCRdb's pipeline rather than the authors' work. This sample's table carries about 380,000 distinct CDR3 sequences. The ten largest clones represent around 2.6% of the sample.

Study-level results and caveats: The analysis was unable to tell different T cell subtypes apart. No single strong signal or clonotype linked to IBD turned up in the results, so the idea that one exists was not supported. A decrease in TCRbeta repertoire diversity, as measured by inverse Simpson index, was observed in IBD patients compared with their healthy co-twins. Background noise and inter-individual variability may have been introduced into the repertoires by the differing immunosuppressive treatments among patients. Repertoire similarity did not differ between concordant and discordant twins, which could be due to limited statistical power. Fewer clonotypes were shared with other individuals by IBD patients than by healthy twins, most markedly in patients showing signs of disease activity.

Material: blood. The sequence came from a human donor with ulcerative colitis or Crohn's disease, or a healthy co-twin of an affected twin (not recorded which). Recombination linked TRBV20-1 to TRBJ2-7. CDR3 sequence: CSARDHRQADSYEQYF.